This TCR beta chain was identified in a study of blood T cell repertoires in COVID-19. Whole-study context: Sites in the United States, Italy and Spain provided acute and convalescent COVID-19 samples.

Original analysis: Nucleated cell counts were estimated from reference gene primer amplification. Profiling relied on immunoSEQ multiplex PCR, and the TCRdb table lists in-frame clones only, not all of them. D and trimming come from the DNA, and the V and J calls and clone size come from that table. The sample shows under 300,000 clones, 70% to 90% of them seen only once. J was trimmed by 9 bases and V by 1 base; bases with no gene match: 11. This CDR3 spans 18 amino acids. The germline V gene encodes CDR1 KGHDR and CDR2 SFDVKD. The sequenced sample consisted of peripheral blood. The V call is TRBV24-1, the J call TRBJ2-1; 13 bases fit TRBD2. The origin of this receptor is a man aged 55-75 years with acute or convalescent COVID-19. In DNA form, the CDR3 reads TGTGCCACCAGTGATTTCTTGGGAGGGACTAGCGGGATAGGTGAGCAGTTCTTC. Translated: CATSDFLGGTSGIGEQFF.